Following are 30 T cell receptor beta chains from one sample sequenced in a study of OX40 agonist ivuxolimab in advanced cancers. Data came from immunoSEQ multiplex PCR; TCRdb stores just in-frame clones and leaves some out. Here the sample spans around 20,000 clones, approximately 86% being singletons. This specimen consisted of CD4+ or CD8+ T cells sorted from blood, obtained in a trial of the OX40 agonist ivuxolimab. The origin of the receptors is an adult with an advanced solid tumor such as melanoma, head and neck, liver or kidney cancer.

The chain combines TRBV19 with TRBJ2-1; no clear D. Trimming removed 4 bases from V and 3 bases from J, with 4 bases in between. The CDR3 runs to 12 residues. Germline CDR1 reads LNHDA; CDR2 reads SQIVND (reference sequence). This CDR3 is CASSKDYNEQFF. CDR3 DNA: TGTGCCAGTAGTAAGGACTACAATGAGCAGTTCTTC.

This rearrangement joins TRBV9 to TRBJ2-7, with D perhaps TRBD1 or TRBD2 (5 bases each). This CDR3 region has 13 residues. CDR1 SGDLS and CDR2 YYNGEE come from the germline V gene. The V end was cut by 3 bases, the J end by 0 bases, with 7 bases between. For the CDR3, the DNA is TGTGCCAGCAGCGAGAGGGGCTCCTACGAGCAGTACTTC. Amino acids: CASSERGSYEQYF.

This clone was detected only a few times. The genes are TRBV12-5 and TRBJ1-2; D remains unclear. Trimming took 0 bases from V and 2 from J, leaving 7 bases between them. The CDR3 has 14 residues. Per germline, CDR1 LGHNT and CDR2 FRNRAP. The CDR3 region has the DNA TGTGCTAGTGGTTTGGTAAACCCAAACTATGGCTACACCTTC. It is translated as CASGLVNPNYGYTF. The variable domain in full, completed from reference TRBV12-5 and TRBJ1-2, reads DARVTQTPRHKVTEMGQEVTMRCQPILGHNTVFWYRQTMMQGLELLAYFRNRAPLDDSGMPKDRFSAEMPDATLATLKIQPSEPRDSAVYFCASGLVNPNYGYTFGSGTRLTVV.

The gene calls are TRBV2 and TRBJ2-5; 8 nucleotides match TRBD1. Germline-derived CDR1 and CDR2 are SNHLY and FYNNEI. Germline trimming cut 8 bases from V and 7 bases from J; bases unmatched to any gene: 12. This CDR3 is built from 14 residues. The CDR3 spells CASGGRGLMGTQYF. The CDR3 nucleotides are TGTGCCAGCGGTGGCAGGGGGCTCATGGGGACCCAGTACTTC.

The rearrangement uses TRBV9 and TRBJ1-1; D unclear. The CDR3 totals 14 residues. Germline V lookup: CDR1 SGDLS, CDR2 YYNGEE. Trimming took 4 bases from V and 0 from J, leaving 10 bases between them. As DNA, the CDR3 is TGTGCCAGCAGCCTCGGGCTTTTGAACACTGAAGCTTTCTTT. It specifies CASSLGLLNTEAFF.

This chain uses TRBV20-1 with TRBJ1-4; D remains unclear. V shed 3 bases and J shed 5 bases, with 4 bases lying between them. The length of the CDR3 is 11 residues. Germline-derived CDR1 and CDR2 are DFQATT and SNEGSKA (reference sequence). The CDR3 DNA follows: TGCAGTGCTAGCGACAATGAAAAACTGTTTTTT. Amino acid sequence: CSASDNEKLFF.

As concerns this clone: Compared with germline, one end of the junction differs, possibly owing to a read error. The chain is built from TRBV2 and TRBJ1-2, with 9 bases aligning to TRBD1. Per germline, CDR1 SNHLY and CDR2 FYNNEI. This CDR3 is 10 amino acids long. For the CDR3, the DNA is TGTGCCAGCAGTAGGGACAGGGTGCCCTTC. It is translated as CASSRDRVPF.

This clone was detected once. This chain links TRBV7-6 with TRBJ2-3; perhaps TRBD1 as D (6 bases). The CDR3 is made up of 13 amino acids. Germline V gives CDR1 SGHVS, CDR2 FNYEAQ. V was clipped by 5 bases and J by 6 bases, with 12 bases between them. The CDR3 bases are TGTGCCAGCAGCCCTTTAAGGGGGGATACGCAGTATTTT. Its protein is CASSPLRGDTQYF.

CDR3 sequence: CASSADGRINQPQHF. The CDR3 DNA follows: TGTGCCAGCAGCGCGGATGGGAGAATCAATCAGCCCCAGCATTTT. The chain links TRBV7-8 to TRBJ1-5; no clear D gene. Germline V gene data show CDR1 as SGHVS and CDR2 as FQNEAQ. Trimming stripped 5 bases from V and 3 bases from J, with 14 bases between. CDR3 length: 15 residues.

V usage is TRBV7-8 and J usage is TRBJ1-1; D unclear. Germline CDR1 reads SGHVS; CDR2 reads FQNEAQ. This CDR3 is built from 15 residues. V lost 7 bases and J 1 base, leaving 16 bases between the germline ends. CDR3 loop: CASTLRSGGNTEAFF. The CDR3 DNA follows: TGTGCCAGCACCCTTAGGTCCGGTGGGAACACTGAAGCTTTCTTT. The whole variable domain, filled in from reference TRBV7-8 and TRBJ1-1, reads GAGVSQSPRYKVAKRGQDVALRCDPISGHVSLFWYQQALGQGPEFLTYFQNEAQLDKSGLPSDRFFAERPEGSVSTLKIQRTQQEDSAVYLCASTLRSGGNTEAFFGQGTRLTVV.

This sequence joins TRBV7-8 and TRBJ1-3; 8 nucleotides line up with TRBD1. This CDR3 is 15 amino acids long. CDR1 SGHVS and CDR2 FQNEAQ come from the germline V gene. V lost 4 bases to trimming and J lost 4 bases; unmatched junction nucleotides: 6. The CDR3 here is CASSSTGVSGNTIYF. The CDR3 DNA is TGTGCCAGCAGCTCGACAGGGGTATCCGGAAACACCATATATTTT.

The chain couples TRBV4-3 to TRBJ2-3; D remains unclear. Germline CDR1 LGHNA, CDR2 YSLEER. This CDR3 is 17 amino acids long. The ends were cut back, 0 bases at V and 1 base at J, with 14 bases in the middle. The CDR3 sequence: CASSQEFTRYGTDTQYF. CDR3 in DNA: TGCGCCAGCAGCCAAGAGTTCACCAGGTACGGCACAGATACGCAGTATTTT.

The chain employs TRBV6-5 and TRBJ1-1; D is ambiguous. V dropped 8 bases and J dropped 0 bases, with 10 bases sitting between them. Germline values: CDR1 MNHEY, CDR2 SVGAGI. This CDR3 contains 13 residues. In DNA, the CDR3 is TGTGCCAGCCGGGGAGGGATGAACACTGAAGCTTTCTTT. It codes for CASRGGMNTEAFF.

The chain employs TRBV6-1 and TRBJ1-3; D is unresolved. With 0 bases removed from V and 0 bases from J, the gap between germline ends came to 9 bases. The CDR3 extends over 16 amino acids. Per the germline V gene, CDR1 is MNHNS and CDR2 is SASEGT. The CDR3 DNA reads TGTGCCAGCAGTGAAGCGTGGGGAAGCTCTGGAAACACCATATATTTT. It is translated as CASSEAWGSSGNTIYF.

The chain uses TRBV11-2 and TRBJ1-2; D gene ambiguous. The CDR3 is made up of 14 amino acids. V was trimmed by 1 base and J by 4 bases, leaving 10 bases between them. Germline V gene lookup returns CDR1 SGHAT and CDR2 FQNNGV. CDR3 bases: TGTGCCAGCAGCTTAGGTTTTTGGGGCTATGGCTACACCTTC. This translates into CASSLGFWGYGYTF.

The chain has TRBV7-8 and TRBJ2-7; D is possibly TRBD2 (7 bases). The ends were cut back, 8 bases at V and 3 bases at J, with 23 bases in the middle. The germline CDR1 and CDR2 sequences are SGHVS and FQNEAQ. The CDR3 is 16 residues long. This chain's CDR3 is CASRGARGAHGYEQYF. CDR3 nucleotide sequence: TGTGCCAGCCGGGGGGCGAGGGGCGCACACGGCTACGAGCAGTACTTC.

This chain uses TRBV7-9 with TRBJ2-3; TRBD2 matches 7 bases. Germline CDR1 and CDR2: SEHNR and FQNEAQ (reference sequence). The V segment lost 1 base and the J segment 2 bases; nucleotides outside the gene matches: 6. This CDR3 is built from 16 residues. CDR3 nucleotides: TGTGCCAGCAGCTTAGGGGCGGGGGAGTTCACAGATACGCAGTATTTT. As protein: CASSLGAGEFTDTQYF.

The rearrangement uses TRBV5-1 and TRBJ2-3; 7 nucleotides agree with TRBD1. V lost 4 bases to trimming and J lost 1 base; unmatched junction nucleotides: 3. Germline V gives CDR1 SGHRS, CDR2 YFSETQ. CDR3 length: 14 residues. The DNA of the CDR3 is TGCGCCAGCAGCGGAACAGGGGGCACAGATACGCAGTATTTT. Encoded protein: CASSGTGGTDTQYF. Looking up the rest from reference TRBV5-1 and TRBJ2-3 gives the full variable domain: KAGVTQTPRYLIKTRGQQVTLSCSPISGHRSVSWYQQTPGQGLQFLFEYFSETQRNKGNFPGRFSGRQFSNSRSEMNVSTLELGDSALYLCASSGTGGTDTQYFGPGTRLTVL.

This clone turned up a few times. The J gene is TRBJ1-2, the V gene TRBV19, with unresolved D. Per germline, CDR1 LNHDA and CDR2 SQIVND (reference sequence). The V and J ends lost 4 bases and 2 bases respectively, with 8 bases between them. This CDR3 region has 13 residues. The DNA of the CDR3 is TGTGCCAGTAGTACGGACGGAAACTATGGCTACACCTTC. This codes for CASSTDGNYGYTF. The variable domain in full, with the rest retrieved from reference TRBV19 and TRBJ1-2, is DGGITQSPKYLFRKEGQNVTLSCEQNLNHDAMYWYRQDPGQGLRLIYYSQIVNDFQKGDIAEGYSVSREKKESFPLTVTSAQKNPTAFYLCASSTDGNYGYTFGSGTRLTVV.

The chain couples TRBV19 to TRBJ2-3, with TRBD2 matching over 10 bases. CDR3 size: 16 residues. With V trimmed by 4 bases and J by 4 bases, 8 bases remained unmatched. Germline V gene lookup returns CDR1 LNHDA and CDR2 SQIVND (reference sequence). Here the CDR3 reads CASSTSGRADSDTQYF. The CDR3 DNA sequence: TGTGCCAGTAGTACGAGCGGGAGGGCCGATTCAGATACGCAGTATTTT.

This CDR3 reads CASSLEGLAVNTGELFF. CDR3 coding DNA: TGTGCCAGCAGCTTAGAGGGACTAGCGGTCAACACCGGGGAGCTGTTTTTT. The V and J genes are TRBV7-6 and TRBJ2-2, with 11 bases that match TRBD2. V lost 1 base and J lost 2; bases outside the gene matches: 3. The CDR3 totals 17 residues. CDR1 is SGHVS, CDR2 FNYEAQ, per germline.

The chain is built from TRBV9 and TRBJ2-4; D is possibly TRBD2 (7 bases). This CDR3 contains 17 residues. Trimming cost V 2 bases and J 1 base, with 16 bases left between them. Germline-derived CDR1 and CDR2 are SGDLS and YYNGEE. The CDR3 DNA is TGTGCCAGCAGCGTTTCCGGGGGGCGGCGGGCCAAAAACATTCAGTACTTC. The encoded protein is CASSVSGGRRAKNIQYF.

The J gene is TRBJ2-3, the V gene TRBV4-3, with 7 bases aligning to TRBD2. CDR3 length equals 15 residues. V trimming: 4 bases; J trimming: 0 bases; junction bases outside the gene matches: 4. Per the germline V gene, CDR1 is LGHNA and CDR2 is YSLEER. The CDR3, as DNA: TGCGCCAGCAGCCCTACTAGCGTAAGCACAGATACGCAGTATTTT. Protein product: CASSPTSVSTDTQYF.

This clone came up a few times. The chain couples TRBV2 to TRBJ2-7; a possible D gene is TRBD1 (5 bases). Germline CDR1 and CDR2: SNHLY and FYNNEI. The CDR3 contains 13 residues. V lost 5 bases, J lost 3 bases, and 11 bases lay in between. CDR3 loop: CASSMGPGYEQYF. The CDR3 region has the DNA TGTGCCAGCAGTATGGGGCCAGGCTACGAGCAGTACTTC.

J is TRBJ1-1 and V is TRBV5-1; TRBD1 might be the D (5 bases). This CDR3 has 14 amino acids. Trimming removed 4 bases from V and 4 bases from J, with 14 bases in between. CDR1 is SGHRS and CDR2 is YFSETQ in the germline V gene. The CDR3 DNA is TGCGCCAGCAGCGGGGGGACGACCGGCACTGAAGCTTTCTTT. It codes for CASSGGTTGTEAFF.

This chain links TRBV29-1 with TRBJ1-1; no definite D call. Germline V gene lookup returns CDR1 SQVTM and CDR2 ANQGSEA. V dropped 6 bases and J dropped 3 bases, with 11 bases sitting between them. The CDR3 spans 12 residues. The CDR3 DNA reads TGCAGCGTCGACTATAGCTACACTGAAGCTTTCTTT. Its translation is CSVDYSYTEAFF.

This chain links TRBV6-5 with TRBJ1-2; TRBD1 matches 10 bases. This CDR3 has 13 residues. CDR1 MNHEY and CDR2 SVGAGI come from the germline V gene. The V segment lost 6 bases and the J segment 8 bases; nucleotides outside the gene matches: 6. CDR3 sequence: CASSRTGGKGYTF. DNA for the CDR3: TGTGCCAGCAGCCGGACAGGGGGTAAAGGCTACACCTTC.

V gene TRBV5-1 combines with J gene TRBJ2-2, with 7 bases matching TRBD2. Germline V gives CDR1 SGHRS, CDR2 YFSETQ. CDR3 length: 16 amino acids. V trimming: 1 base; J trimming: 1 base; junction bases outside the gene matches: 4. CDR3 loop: CASSLQGGGNTGELFF. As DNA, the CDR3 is TGCGCCAGCAGCTTGCAAGGCGGGGGGAACACCGGGGAGCTGTTTTTT.

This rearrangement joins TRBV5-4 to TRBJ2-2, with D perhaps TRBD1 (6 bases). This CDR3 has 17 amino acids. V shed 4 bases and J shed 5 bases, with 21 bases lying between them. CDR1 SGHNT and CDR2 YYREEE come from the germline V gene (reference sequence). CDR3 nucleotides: TGTGCCAGCAGCGGCCCGGGACACCTCCTAGAAACCGGGGAGCTGTTTTTT. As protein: CASSGPGHLLETGELFF.

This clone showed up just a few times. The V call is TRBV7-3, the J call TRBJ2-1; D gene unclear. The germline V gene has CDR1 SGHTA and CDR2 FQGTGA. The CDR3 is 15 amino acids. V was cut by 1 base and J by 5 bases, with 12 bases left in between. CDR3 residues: CASSLNPGRDNEQFF. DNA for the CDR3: TGTGCCAGCAGCTTAAATCCGGGTAGGGACAATGAGCAGTTCTTC.